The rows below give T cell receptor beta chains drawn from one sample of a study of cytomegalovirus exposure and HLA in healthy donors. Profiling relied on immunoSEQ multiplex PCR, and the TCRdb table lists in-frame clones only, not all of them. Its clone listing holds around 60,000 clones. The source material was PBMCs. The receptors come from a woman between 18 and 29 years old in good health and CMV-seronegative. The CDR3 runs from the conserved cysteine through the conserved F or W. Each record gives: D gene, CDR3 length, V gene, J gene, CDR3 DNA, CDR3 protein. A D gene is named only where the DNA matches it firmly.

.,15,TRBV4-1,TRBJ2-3,TGCGCCAGCAGCCGGGGAACGGGGTCCACAGATACGCAGTATTTT,CASSRGTGSTDTQYF
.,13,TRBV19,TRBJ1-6,TGTGCCAGTAGGAGCCAGTCGGGTTCACCCCTCCACTTT,CASRSQSGSPLHF
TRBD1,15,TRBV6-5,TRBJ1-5,TGTGCCAGCAGAAACAGGGGACAGGATTATCAGCCCCAGCATTTT,CASRNRGQDYQPQHF
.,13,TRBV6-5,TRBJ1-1,TGTGCCAGCAGCCCCAGTATTACCACTGAAGCTTTCTTT,CASSPSITTEAFF
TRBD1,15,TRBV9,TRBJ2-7,TGTGCCAGCAGCGTAGTAGCAGGGGGTGCCTACGAGCAGTACTTC,CASSVVAGGAYEQYF
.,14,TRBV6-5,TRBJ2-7,TGTGCCAGCAGTTATGACAGGACCACATACGAGCAGTACTTC,CASSYDRTTYEQYF
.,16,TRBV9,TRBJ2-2,TGTGCCAGCAGCGCCGCCCCAGGGGGACTCACCGGGGAGCTGTTTTTT,CASSAAPGGLTGELFF
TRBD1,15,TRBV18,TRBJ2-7,TGTGCCAGCTCACCAGTTGGACAGGGAGCCTACGAGCAGTACTTC,CASSPVGQGAYEQYF
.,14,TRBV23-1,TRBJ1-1,TGCGCCAGCAGTCATGTCCCGTCGAACACTGAAGCTTTCTTT,CASSHVPSNTEAFF
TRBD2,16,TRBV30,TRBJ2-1,TGTGCCTGGAGTCGAGGACTAGCGGGGGGCCCCAATGAGCAGTTCTTC,CAWSRGLAGGPNEQFF
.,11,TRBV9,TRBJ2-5,TGTGCCAGCAGCGTTAGCGGGACCCAGTACTTC,CASSVSGTQYF
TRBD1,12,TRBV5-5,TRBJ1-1,TGTGCCAGCACCAAGACAGCCCAGGGGGTATTCTTT,CASTKTAQGVFF
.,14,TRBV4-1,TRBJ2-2,TGCGCCAGCAGCCAGGGCGACTACGCCGGGGAGCTGTTTTTT,CASSQGDYAGELFF
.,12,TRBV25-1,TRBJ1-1,TGTGCCAGCAGTGACGCGGGCACTGAAGCTTTCTTT,CASSDAGTEAFF
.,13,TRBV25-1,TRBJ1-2,TGTGCCAGCCACGGGGGAGGGAGCTATGGCTACACCTTC,CASHGGGSYGYTF
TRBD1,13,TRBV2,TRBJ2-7,TGTGCCAGCGTAGAGGGGACAGCCTCGAGCCAGAACTTC,CASVEGTASSQNF
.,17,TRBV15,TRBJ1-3,TGTGCCACCAGCAGAGGGGGAGGATTTCTCTCTGGAAACACCATATATTTT,CATSRGGGFLSGNTIYF
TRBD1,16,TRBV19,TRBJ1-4,TGTGCCAGTCTTCGGACAGGTCTTGCAACTAATGAAAAACTGTTTTTT,CASLRTGLATNEKLFF
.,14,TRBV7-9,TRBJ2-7,TGTGCCAGCAGCTTAGAGGGGTGGAACTACGAGCAGTACTTC,CASSLEGWNYEQYF
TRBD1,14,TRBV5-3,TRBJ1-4,TGTGCCAGAAGCTCAGGGGGCTCTAATGAAAAACTGTTTTTT,CARSSGGSNEKLFF
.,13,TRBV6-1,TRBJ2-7,TGTGCCAGCAGTGAAGTTTCGGGGTGGGAGCAGTACTTC,CASSEVSGWEQYF
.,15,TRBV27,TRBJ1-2,TGTGCCAGCAGGCAACTCCAGGGGAATAACTATGGCTACACCTTC,CASRQLQGNNYGYTF
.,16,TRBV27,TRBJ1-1,TGTGCCAGCAGCCGGCGGACAGAAAGGGGTGACACTGAAGCTTTCTTT,CASSRRTERGDTEAFF
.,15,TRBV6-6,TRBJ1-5,TGTGCCAGCAGTTACTCGAGCGAAATCAATCAGCCCCAGCATTTT,CASSYSSEINQPQHF
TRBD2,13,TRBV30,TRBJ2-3,TGTGCCTGGACCGGGACTAGCGGGAGCACGCAGTATTTT,CAWTGTSGSTQYF
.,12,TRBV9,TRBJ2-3,TGTGCCAGCAGCGTAACAACAGATACGCAGTATTTT,CASSVTTDTQYF
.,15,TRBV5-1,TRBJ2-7,TGCGCCAGCAGCCCCGAAGCGGATTCTTCCTACGAGCAGTACTTC,CASSPEADSSYEQYF
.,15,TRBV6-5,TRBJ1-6,TGTGCCAGCACGGCGAACACAGGTGGGGATTCACCCCTCCACTTT,CASTANTGGDSPLHF
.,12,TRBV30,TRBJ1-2,TGTGCCTCGGAGGGCGGAGACTATGGCTACACCTTC,CASEGGDYGYTF
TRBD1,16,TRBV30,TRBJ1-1,TGTGCCCGGCCGATTCGGGACAGGGGGGGGAACACTGAAGCTTTCTTT,CARPIRDRGGNTEAFF
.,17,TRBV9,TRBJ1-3,TGTGCCAGCAGCGTAGATGCCAGATCAAGCTCTGGAAACACCATATATTTT,CASSVDARSSSGNTIYF
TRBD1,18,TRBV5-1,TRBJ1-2,TGCGCCAGCAGACTCCGGGGGACAGGGGGCGAATCTAACTATGGCTACACCTTC,CASRLRGTGGESNYGYTF
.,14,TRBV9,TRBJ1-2,TGTGCCAGCAGCGTAGTCACCGGTGCCAGGGGCTACACCTTC,CASSVVTGARGYTF
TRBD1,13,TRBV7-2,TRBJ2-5,TGTGCCAGCAGCTTCGGGACAGGGGAGACCCAGTACTTC,CASSFGTGETQYF
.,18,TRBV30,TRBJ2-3,TGTGCCTGGAGTGTACGGAGGAGAGGGGGTGGAATCACAGATACGCAGTATTTT,CAWSVRRRGGGITDTQYF
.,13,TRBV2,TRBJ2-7,TGTGCCAGCAGTTCCCAAACAACCTACGAGCAGTACTTC,CASSSQTTYEQYF
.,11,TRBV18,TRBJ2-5,TGTGCCAGCTCAGAGGTTGAGACCCAGTACTTC,CASSEVETQYF
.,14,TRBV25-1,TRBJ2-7,TGTGCCAGCAGTGATCGCGAGGCTCGGGACGAGCAGTACTTC,CASSDREARDEQYF
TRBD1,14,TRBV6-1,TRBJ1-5,TGTGCCAGCAGTCGGGGACAGGTCAATCAGCCCCAGCATTTT,CASSRGQVNQPQHF
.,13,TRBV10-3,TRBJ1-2,TGTGCCATCGGAGCAGGGAATCACTATGGCTACACCTTC,CAIGAGNHYGYTF